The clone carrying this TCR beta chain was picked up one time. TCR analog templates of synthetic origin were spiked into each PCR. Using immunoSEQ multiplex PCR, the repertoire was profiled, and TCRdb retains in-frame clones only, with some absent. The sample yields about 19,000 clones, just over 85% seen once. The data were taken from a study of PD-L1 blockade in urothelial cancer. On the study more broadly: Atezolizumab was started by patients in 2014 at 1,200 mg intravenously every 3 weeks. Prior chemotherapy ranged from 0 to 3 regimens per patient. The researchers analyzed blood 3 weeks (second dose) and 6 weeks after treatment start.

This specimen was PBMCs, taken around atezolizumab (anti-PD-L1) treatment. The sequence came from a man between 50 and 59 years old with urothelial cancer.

DNA of the CDR3: TGTGCCTGGAGGCGAACGCCGGGCCAAGAGACCCAGTACTTC. It encodes CAWRRTPGQETQYF. This sequence joins TRBV30 and TRBJ2-5; D is ambiguous. The germline gives CDR1 GTSNPN, CDR2 SVGIG (reference sequence). This CDR3 has 14 residues. V was shortened by 3 bases and J by 1 base, with 12 bases between the two germline ends.